These 4 T cell receptor beta chains were sequenced from one sample in a study of cytomegalovirus exposure and HLA in healthy donors. 13 Jbeta primers and 60 Vbeta primers were used for the PCR. Here immunoSEQ multiplex PCR was the method, and the copy in TCRdb shows in-frame clones only, minus some. This sample's clone table lists 100,000 to 150,000 clones. Sequenced material: PBMCs. Every receptor here comes from a man in his forties in good health and CMV-seronegative.

The V and J genes are TRBV4-2 and TRBJ1-5; TRBD1 aligns across 9 bases. Germline loops: CDR1 LGHNA, CDR2 YNFKEQ. The CDR3 covers 16 residues. V dropped 4 bases and J dropped 5; count of bases not matched to a gene: 9. The CDR3 coding sequence is TGTGCCAGCAGCCCCCAGGGACAGGGTCAGGATCAGCCCCAGCATTTT. Amino acids: CASSPQGQGQDQPQHF.

The V gene is TRBV28, the J gene TRBJ1-4; D remains unclear. The ends were cut back, 3 bases at V and 1 base at J, with 6 bases in the middle. CDR3 length: 14 amino acids. Germline V gene sequence: CDR1 MDHEN, CDR2 SYDVKM. CDR3 residues: CASSFFQTNEKLFF. CDR3 coding DNA: TGTGCCAGCAGTTTTTTCCAAACTAATGAAAAACTGTTTTTT.

The rearrangement uses TRBV2 and TRBJ2-7; 8 bases fit TRBD1. CDR1 and CDR2 from the germline V gene are SNHLY and FYNNEI. The CDR3 covers 15 residues. Unmatched junction bases numbered 10, after V lost 5 bases and J lost 4 bases. The CDR3 DNA is TGTGCCAGCAGTCGAGCTGGGACAGGCGTTTACGAGCAGTACTTC. Translated, it gives CASSRAGTGVYEQYF.

The chain is built from TRBV2 and TRBJ1-2; possible D gene TRBD1, 6 bases. The CDR3 runs to 15 residues. The germline V gene encodes CDR1 SNHLY and CDR2 FYNNEI. Trimming cost V 8 bases and J 7 bases, with 23 bases left between them. This CDR3 reads CASLERTASGAGYTF. The CDR3, as DNA: TGTGCCAGCCTCGAGAGGACGGCCTCAGGGGCTGGCTACACCTTC.